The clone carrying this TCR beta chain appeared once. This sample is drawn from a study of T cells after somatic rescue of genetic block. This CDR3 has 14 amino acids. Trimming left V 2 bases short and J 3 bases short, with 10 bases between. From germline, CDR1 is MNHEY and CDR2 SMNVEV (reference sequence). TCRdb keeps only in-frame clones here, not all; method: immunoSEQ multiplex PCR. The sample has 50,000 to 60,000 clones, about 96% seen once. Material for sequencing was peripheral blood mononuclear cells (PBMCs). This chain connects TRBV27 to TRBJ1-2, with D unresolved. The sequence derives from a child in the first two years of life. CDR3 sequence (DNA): TGTGCCAGCAGTTTAAGGAGGGCGGACTATGGCTACACCTTC. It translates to CASSLRRADYGYTF.